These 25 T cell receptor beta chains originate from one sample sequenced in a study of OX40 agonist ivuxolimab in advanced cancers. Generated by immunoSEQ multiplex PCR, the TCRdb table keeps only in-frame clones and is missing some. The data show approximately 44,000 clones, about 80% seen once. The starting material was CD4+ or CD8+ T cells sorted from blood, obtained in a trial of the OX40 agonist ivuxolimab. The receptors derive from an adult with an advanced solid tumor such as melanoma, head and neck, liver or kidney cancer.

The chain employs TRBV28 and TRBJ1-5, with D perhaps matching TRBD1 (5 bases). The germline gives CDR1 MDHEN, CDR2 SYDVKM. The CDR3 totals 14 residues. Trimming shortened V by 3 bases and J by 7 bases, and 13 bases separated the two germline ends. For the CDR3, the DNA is TGTGCCAGCAGTTTTGGGACCATAGTCCAGCCCCAGCATTTT. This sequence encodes CASSFGTIVQPQHF.

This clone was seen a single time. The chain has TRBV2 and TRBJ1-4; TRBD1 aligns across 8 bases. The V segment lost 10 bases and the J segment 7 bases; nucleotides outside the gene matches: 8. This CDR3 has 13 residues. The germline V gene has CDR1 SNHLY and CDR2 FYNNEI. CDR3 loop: CAMQTGAGEKLFF. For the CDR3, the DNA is TGTGCCATGCAGACAGGGGCGGGTGAAAAACTGTTTTTT.

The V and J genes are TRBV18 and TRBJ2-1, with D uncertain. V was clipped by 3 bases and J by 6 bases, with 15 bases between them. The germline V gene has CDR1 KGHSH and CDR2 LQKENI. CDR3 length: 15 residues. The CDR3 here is CASSPLDLIGNEQFF. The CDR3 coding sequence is TGTGCCAGCTCACCGCTGGACCTTATAGGCAATGAGCAGTTCTTC.

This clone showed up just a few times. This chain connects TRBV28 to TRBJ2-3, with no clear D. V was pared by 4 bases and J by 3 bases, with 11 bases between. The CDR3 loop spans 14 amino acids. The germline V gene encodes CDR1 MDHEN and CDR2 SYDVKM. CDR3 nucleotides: TGTGCCAGCAGTTCCCCCCTCGGAACAGATACGCAGTATTTT. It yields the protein CASSSPLGTDTQYF.

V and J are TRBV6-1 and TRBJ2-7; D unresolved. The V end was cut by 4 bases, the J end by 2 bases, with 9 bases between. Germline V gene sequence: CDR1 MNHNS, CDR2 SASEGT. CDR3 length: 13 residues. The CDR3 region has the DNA TGTGCCAGCAGTGTTGGGAATACCTACGAGCAGTACTTC. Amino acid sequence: CASSVGNTYEQYF.

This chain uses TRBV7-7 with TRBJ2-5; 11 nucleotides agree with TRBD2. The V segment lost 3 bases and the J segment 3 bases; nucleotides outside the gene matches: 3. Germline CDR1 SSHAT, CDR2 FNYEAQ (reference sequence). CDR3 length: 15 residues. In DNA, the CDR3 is TGTGCCAGCAGCTTGGGGACTAGCGGAAAAGAGACCCAGTACTTC. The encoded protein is CASSLGTSGKETQYF.

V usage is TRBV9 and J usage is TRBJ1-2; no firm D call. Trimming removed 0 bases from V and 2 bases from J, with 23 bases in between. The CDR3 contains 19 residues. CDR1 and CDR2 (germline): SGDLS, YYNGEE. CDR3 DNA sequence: TGTGCCAGCAGCGTAGGATTAGTCCCGGGTCTAGGACTCAACTATGGCTACACCTTC. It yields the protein CASSVGLVPGLGLNYGYTF.

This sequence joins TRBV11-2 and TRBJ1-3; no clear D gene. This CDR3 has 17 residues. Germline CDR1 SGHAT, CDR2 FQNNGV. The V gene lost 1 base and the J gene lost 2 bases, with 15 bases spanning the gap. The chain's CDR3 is CASSLVEKGDPGNTIYF. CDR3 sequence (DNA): TGTGCCAGCAGCTTAGTTGAAAAGGGAGACCCTGGAAACACCATATATTTT.

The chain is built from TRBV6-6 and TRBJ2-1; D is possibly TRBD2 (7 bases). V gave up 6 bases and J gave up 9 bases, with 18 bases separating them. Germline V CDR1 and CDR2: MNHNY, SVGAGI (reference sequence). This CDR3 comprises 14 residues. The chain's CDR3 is CASSPARGGTEQFF. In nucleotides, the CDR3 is TGTGCCAGCAGCCCAGCTCGCGGGGGCACTGAGCAGTTCTTC.

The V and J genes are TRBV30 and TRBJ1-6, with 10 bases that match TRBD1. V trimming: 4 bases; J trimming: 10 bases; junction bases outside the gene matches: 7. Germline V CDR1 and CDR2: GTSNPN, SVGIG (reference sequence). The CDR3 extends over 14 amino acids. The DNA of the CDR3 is TGTGCCTGGACTGCTGGACAGGGGGGATCACCCCTCCACTTT. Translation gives CAWTAGQGGSPLHF.

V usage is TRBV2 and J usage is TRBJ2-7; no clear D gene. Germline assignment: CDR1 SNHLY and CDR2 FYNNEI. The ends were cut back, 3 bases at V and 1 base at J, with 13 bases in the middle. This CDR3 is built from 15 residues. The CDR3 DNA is TGTGCCAGCAGTGATCGAGGAGTGGGGTCCTACGAGCAGTACTTC. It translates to CASSDRGVGSYEQYF.

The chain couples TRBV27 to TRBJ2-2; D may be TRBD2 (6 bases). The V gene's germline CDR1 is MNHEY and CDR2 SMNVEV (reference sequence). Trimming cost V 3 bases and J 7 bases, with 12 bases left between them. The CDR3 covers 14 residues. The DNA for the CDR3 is TGTGCCAGCAGTTTTGGGGGGATCGACGGGGAGCTGTTTTTT. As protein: CASSFGGIDGELFF.

The CDR3 region has the DNA TGTGCCAGCAGTTCGGGACAGCTTAACTATGGCTACACCTTC. Translation gives CASSSGQLNYGYTF. This sequence joins TRBV28 and TRBJ1-2; 7 bases map to TRBD1. The V gene end was trimmed by 4 bases and the J gene end by 1 base; junction bases not matched to a gene: 3. The CDR3 sequence is 14 residues long. CDR1 and CDR2 from the germline V gene are MDHEN and SYDVKM.

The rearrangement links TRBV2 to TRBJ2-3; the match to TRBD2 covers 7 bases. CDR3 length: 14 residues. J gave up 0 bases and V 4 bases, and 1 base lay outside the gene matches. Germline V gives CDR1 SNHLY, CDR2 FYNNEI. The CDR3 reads CASSATSSTDTQYF. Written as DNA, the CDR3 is TGTGCCAGCAGTGCGACTAGCAGCACAGATACGCAGTATTTT.

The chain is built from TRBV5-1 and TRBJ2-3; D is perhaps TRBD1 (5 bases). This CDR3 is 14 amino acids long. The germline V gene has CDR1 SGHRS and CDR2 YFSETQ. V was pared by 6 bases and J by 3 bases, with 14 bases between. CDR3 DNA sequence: TGCGCCAGCACCACAGGAACCGGAACAGATACGCAGTATTTT. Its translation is CASTTGTGTDTQYF.

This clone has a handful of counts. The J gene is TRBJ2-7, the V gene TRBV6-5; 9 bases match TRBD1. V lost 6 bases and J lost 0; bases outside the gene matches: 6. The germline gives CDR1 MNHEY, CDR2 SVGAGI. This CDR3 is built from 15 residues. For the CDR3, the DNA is TGTGCCAGCAGGACCGGGGACAGGGCCTCCTACGAGCAGTACTTC. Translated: CASRTGDRASYEQYF.

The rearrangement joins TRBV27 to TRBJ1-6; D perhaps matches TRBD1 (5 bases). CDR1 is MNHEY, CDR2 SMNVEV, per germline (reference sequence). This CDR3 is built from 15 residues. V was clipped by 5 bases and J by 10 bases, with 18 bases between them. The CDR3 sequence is CASSPGTAWGSPLHF. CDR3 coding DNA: TGTGCCAGCAGTCCCGGGACGGCCTGGGGCTCACCCCTCCACTTT.

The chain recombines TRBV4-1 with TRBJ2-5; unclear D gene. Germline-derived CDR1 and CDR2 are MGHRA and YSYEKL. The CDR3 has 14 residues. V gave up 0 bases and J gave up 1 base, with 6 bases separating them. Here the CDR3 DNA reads TGCGCCAGCAGCCAAGATTTAGCCCAAGAGACCCAGTACTTC. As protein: CASSQDLAQETQYF.

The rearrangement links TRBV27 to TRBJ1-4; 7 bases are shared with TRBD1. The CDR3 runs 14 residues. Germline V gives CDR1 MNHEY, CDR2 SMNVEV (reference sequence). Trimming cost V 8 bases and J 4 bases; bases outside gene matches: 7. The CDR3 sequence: CASGQDRNNEKLFF. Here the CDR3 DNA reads TGTGCCAGCGGTCAGGACAGGAATAATGAAAAACTGTTTTTT. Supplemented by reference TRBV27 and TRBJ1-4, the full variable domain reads EAQVTQNPRYLITVTGKKLTVTCSQNMNHEYMSWYRQDPGLGLRQIYYSMNVEVTDKGDVPEGYKVSRKEKRNFPLILESPSPNQTSLYFCASGQDRNNEKLFFGSGTQLSVL.

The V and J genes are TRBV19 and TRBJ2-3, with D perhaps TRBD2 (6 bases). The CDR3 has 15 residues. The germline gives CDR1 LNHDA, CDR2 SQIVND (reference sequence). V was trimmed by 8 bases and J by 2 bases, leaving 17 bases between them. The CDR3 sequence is CASRRLDSLTDTQYF. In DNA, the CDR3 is TGTGCCAGTCGTCGACTAGATTCTCTCACAGATACGCAGTATTTT.

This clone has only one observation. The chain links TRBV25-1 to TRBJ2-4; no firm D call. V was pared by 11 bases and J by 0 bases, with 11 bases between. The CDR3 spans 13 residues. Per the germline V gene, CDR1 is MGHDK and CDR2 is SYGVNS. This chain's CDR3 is CASQDLAKNIQYF. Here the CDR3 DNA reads TGTGCCTCCCAAGACTTAGCCAAAAACATTCAGTACTTC. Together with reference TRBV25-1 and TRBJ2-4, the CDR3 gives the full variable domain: EADIYQTPRYLVIGTGKKITLECSQTMGHDKMYWYQQDPGMELHLIHYSYGVNSTEKGDLSSESTVSRIRTEHFPLTLESARPSHTSQYLCASQDLAKNIQYFGAGTRLSVL.

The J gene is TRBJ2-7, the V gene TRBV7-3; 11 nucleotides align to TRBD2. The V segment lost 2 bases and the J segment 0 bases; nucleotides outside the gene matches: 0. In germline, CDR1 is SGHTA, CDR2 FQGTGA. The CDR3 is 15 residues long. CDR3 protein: CASSLLAGGSYEQYF. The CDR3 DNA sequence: TGTGCCAGCAGCTTACTAGCGGGAGGCTCCTACGAGCAGTACTTC.

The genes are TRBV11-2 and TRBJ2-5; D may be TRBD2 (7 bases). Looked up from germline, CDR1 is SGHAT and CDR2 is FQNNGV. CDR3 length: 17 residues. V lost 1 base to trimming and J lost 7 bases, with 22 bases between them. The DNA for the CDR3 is TGTGCCAGCAGCTTAGTTTCGGCCAGGGGAGGGATGCCGACCCAGTACTTC. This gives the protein CASSLVSARGGMPTQYF.

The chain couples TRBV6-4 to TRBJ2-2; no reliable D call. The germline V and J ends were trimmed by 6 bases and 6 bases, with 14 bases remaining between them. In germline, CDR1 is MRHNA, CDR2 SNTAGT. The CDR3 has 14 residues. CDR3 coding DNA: TGTGCCAGCAGCCTTGACCTAGGCCCCGGGGAGCTGTTTTTT. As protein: CASSLDLGPGELFF.

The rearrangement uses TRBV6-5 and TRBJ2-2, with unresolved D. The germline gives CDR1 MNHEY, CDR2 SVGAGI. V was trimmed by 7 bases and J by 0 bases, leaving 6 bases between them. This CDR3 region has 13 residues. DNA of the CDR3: TGTGCCAGCACTCACGCGAACACCGGGGAGCTGTTTTTT. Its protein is CASTHANTGELFF.